The 20 T cell receptor beta chains below come from one sample, sequenced in a study of T cell repertoires in cytomegalovirus infection. TCRdb passed the reads through MiXCR, listing each CDR3 protein once. Of about 920,000 distinct CDR3 sequences detected, around 29% appear once; the ten largest clones hold 11% to 15%. No antigen is known for these receptors. The sequencing here drew on cultured CD8+ T cells from PBMCs, taken from culture after CMV antigen stimulation. These TCRs come from a human donor in good health (CMV status not recorded). Some clones in this sample may be carry-over from other donors' samples.

V gene TRBV7-9 combines with J gene TRBJ1-2; no definite D call. This CDR3 comprises 11 residues. Trimming shortened V by 0 bases and J by 6 bases, and 2 bases separated the two germline ends. CDR1 and CDR2 from the germline V gene are SEHNR and FQNEAQ (reference sequence). CDR3 sequence: CASSLADGYTF. The CDR3 nucleotides read TGTGCCAGCAGCTTAGCCGATGGCTACACCTTC.

A few counts support this clonotype. Written as DNA, the CDR3 is TGCGCCAGCAGCTTGTTTACGAACCCCCCCGATGAGCAGTTCTTC. Amino acids: CASSLFTNPPDEQFF. The chain combines TRBV5-1 with TRBJ2-1; D remains ambiguous. The V gene lost 1 base and the J gene lost 8 bases, with 16 bases spanning the gap. CDR3 length: 15 amino acids. The germline V gene encodes CDR1 SGHRS and CDR2 YFSETQ.

The chain joins TRBV7-2 to TRBJ1-1; D is undetermined. Looked up from germline, CDR1 is SGHTA and CDR2 is FQGNSA. The CDR3 is 13 residues long. Trimming removed 3 bases at V and 4 bases at J, with 9 bases between. This chain's CDR3 is CASSLNVVTEAFF. The CDR3 nucleotides are TGTGCCAGCAGCTTGAACGTTGTCACTGAAGCTTTCTTT.

This clonotype was detected ten times or more. The chain employs TRBV7-2 and TRBJ2-2; D perhaps matches TRBD2 (6 bases). This CDR3 has 15 amino acids. The germline gives CDR1 SGHTA, CDR2 FQGNSA. Trimming removed 3 bases at V and 5 bases at J, with 13 bases between. CDR3 nucleotide sequence: TGTGCCAGCAGCTTGGGGGGTCGACGGACCGGGGAGCTGTTTTTT. Its translation is CASSLGGRRTGELFF.

J is TRBJ2-3 and V is TRBV27; D is possibly TRBD2 (5 bases). Germline assignment: CDR1 MNHEY and CDR2 SMNVEV (reference sequence). This CDR3 is 16 amino acids long. The V and J ends lost 1 base and 2 bases respectively, with 13 bases between them. CDR3 in amino acids: CASSLFLQTITDTQYF. CDR3 DNA: TGTGCCAGCAGTTTATTCCTTCAGACTATCACAGATACGCAGTATTTT.

V is TRBV12-3 or TRBV12-4 and J is TRBJ2-2; 7 bases match TRBD1. This CDR3 is built from 12 residues. CDR3 nucleotide sequence: TGTGCTAACAGGGGACCAACCGGGGAGCTGTTTTTT. This encodes CANRGPTGELFF.

The table lists this clonotype with a count of one. V usage is TRBV6-5 and J usage is TRBJ2-1; D not certain. Germline loops: CDR1 MNHEY, CDR2 SVGAGI. This CDR3 is 13 amino acids long. Trimming took 0 bases from V and 4 from J, leaving 4 bases between them. The CDR3 DNA sequence: TGTGCCAGCAGTTACTCGATGTACAATGAGCAGTTCTTC. It specifies CASSYSMYNEQFF.

This clonotype was seen a single time. The junction shows a germline mismatch at one end, possibly a read error. The chain recombines TRBV27 with TRBJ1-6, with 10 bases that match TRBD1. CDR1 MNHEY and CDR2 SMNVEV come from the germline V gene (reference sequence). This CDR3 region has 16 residues. The CDR3 sequence is CACSPWGTGDNSPLHF. CDR3 DNA: TGTGCCTGCAGCCCTTGGGGGACAGGGGATAATTCACCCCTCCACTTT.

This clonotype has just a few counts. The chain joins TRBV6-2 or TRBV6-3 to TRBJ1-5, with unresolved D. Per the germline V gene, CDR1 is MNHEY and CDR2 is SVGEGT. The germline V and J ends were trimmed by 6 bases and 4 bases, with 13 bases remaining between them. The CDR3 loop spans 14 amino acids. The CDR3, as DNA: TGTGCCAGCAGCCTCTATAGTGATAATCAGCCCCAGCATTTT. Translated, it gives CASSLYSDNQPQHF.

This chain uses TRBV29-1 with TRBJ1-1; D gene unclear. Trimming removed 7 bases from V and 5 bases from J, with 8 bases in between. Germline V lookup: CDR1 SQVTM, CDR2 ANQGSEA. The CDR3 loop spans 10 amino acids. The CDR3 reads CSAWRTEAFF. The CDR3 bases are TGCAGCGCGTGGCGAACTGAAGCTTTCTTT.

The genes are TRBV5-1 and TRBJ1-3, with 8 positions matching TRBD1. The CDR3 has 15 residues. CDR1 and CDR2 from the germline V gene are SGHRS and YFSETQ. Losses at the gene ends were 3 bases for V and 3 bases for J; bases not matched to a gene: 5. DNA of the CDR3: TGCGCCAGCAGCTCCCGGACAGGGTATGGAAACACCATATATTTT. Its protein is CASSSRTGYGNTIYF.

The chain employs TRBV7-9 and TRBJ2-1, with TRBD1 matching 8 bases. This CDR3 contains 20 residues. V dropped 0 bases and J dropped 6; count of bases not matched to a gene: 19. Germline values: CDR1 SEHNR, CDR2 FQNEAQ (reference sequence). CDR3 loop: CASSLALRLLDRGILNEQFF. The DNA for the CDR3 is TGTGCCAGCAGCTTAGCGCTAAGATTGTTAGACAGGGGAATTCTCAATGAGCAGTTCTTC. Filled out from reference TRBV7-9 and TRBJ2-1, the complete variable domain reads DTGVSQNPRHKITKRGQNVTFRCDPISEHNRLYWYRQTLGQGPEFLTYFQNEAQLEKSRLLSDRFSAERPKGSFSTLEIQRTEQGDSAMYLCASSLALRLLDRGILNEQFFGPGTRLTVL.

The chain links TRBV4-1 to TRBJ2-1; 7 bases map to TRBD1. Trimming removed 2 bases from V and 5 bases from J; junction bases left unmatched: 3. CDR1 and CDR2 (germline): MGHRA, YSYEKL. This CDR3 comprises 14 residues. CDR3 loop: CASSQPDRDNEQFF. The CDR3 DNA is TGCGCCAGCAGCCAACCTGACAGGGACAATGAGCAGTTCTTC.

The chain links TRBV25-1 to TRBJ2-6, with 8 bases fitting TRBD1. The trim removed 5 bases at V and 2 bases at J, leaving 8 bases unmatched. This CDR3 region has 17 residues. CDR1 and CDR2 (germline): MGHDK, SYGVNS. CDR3 nucleotide sequence: TGTGCCAGCAGTACCGGGACAGGTTTTGCTGGGGCCAACGTCCTGACTTTC. Amino acids: CASSTGTGFAGANVLTF.

This clonotype has ten or more counts. The genes are TRBV6-6 and TRBJ1-4; no reliable D call. The CDR3 is 15 amino acids. V lost 2 bases and J 0 bases, leaving 7 bases between the germline ends. The germline CDR1 and CDR2 sequences are MNHNY and SVGAGI (reference sequence). The CDR3 is CASSYVRTTNEKLFF. The DNA for the CDR3 is TGTGCCAGCAGTTACGTCCGGACAACTAATGAAAAACTGTTTTTT.

The chain is built from TRBV5-1 and TRBJ2-5; D not certain. This CDR3 has 15 amino acids. Trimming took 0 bases from V and 2 from J, leaving 11 bases between them. Germline CDR1 is SGHRS and CDR2 is YFSETQ. The CDR3 protein is CASSLEGRFQETQYF. The CDR3 DNA reads TGCGCCAGCAGCTTGGAAGGGCGATTTCAAGAGACCCAGTACTTC.

Only a few counts were recorded for this clonotype. The chain is built from TRBV6-6 and TRBJ1-1; D perhaps matches TRBD1 (5 bases). There are 15 residues in the CDR3. The ends were cut back, 5 bases at V and 1 base at J, with 14 bases in the middle. In germline, CDR1 is MNHNY, CDR2 SVGAGI (reference sequence). The CDR3 DNA follows: TGTGCCAGCAGTGCAACGGGACTCCCGAACACTGAAGCTTTCTTT. Its translation: CASSATGLPNTEAFF.

The V and J genes are TRBV10-3 and TRBJ2-7; 11 bases are shared with TRBD1. Germline CDR1 is ENHRY and CDR2 is SYGVKD. The trim removed 3 bases at V and 4 bases at J, leaving 2 bases unmatched. The CDR3 has 14 amino acids. The DNA for the CDR3 is TGTGCCATCAGTGACGGGACAGGGGGGTACGAGCAGTACGTC. This translates into CAISDGTGGYEQYV.

Comment on this clonotype: A read error may produce the germline difference seen at one junction end. The chain employs TRBV7-8 and TRBJ1-2; D not resolved. The CDR3 loop spans 12 amino acids. CDR1 SGHVS and CDR2 FQNEAQ come from the germline V gene. In nucleotides, the CDR3 is TGTGCCAGCAGCTTAGGGTCAGGCCCCTTCATGTTC. It yields the protein CASSLGSGPFMF.

This clonotype was observed a handful of times. V usage is TRBV28 and J usage is TRBJ2-5; D possibly matches TRBD1 or TRBD2 (5 bases each). V was clipped by 2 bases and J by 4 bases, with 17 bases between them. This CDR3 spans 16 amino acids. Germline V gives CDR1 MDHEN, CDR2 SYDVKM. CDR3 region: CASSLGVQKGPETQYF. As DNA, the CDR3 is TGTGCCAGCAGTTTAGGAGTTCAGAAGGGACCAGAGACCCAGTACTTC.